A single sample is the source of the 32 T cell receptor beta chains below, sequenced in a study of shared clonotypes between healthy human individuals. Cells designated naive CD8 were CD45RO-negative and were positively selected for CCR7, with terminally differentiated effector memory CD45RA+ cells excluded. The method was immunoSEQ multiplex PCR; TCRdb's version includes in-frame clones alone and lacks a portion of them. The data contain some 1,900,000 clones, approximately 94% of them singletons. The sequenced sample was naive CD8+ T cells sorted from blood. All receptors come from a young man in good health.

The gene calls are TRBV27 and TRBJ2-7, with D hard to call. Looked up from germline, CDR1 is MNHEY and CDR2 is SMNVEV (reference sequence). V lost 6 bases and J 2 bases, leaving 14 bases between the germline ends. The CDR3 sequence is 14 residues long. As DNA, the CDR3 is TGTGCCAGCAGCCCTTGGCTCGATGCCTACGAGCAGTACTTC. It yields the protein CASSPWLDAYEQYF.

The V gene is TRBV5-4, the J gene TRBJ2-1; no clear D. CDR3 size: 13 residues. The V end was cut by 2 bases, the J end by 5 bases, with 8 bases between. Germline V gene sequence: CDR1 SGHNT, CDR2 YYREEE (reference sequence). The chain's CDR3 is CASSFDDHNEQFF. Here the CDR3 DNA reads TGTGCCAGCAGCTTCGACGATCACAATGAGCAGTTCTTC.

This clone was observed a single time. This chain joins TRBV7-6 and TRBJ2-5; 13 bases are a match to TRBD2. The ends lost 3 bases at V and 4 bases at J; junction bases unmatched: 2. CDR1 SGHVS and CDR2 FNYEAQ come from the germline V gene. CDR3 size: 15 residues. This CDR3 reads CASSFRLAGGETQYF. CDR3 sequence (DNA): TGTGCCAGCAGCTTCCGACTAGCGGGGGGAGAGACCCAGTACTTC.

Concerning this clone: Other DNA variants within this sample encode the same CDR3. The CDR3: CASSIFGDTEAFF. As DNA, the CDR3 is TGTGCCAGTAGTATTTTCGGGGATACTGAAGCTTTCTTT. J is TRBJ1-1 and V is TRBV19; D not resolved. This CDR3 has 13 amino acids. Germline V lookup: CDR1 LNHDA, CDR2 SQIVND (reference sequence). V lost 3 bases to trimming and J lost 5 bases, with 10 bases between them.

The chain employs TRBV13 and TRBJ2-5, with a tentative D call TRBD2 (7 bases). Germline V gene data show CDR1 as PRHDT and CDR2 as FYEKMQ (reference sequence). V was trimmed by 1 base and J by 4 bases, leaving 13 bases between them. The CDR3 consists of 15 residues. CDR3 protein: CASSLASGGTETQYF. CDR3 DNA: TGTGCCAGCAGCTTAGCCTCGGGGGGCACAGAGACCCAGTACTTC.

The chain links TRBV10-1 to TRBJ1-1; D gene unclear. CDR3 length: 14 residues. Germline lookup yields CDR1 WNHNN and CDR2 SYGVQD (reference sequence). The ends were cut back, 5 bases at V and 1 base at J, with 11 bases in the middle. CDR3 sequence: CASSPDLGNTEAFF. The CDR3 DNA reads TGCGCCAGCAGTCCCGATCTCGGGAACACTGAAGCTTTCTTT.

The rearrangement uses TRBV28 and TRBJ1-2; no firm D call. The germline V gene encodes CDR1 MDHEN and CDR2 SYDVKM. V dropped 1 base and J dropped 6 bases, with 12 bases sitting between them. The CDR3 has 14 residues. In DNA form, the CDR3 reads TGTGCCAGCAGTTTATCTGGGGATAATAATGGCTACACCTTC. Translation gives CASSLSGDNNGYTF.

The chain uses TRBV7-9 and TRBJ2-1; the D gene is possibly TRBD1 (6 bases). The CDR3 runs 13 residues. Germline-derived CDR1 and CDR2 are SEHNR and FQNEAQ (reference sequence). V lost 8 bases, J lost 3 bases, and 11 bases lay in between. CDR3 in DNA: TGTGCCAGCGACAGGTCGAACTACAATGAGCAGTTCTTC. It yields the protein CASDRSNYNEQFF.

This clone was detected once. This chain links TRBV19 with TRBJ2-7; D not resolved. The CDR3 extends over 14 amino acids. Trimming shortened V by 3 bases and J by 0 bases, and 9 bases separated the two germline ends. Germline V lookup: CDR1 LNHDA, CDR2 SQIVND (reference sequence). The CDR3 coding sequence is TGTGCCAGTAGTATGACGCCAGCCTCCTACGAGCAGTACTTC. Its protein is CASSMTPASYEQYF.

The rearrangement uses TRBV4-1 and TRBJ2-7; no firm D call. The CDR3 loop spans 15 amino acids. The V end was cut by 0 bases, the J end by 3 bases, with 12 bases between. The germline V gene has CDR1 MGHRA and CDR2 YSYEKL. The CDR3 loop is CASSQDSSWFYEQYF. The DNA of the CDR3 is TGCGCCAGCAGCCAAGACTCAAGCTGGTTCTACGAGCAGTACTTC.

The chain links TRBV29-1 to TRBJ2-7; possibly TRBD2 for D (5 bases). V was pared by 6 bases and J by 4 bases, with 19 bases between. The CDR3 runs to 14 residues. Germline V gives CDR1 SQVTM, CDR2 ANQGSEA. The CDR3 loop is CSVVATKGLYEQYF. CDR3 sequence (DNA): TGCAGCGTGGTAGCGACTAAAGGGTTATACGAGCAGTACTTC.

The CDR3 sequence: CASSWDQEFYGYTF. In nucleotides, the CDR3 is TGTGCCAGCAGCTGGGACCAGGAGTTCTATGGCTACACCTTC. The chain joins TRBV13 to TRBJ1-2; maybe TRBD1 (5 bases). V shed 4 bases and J shed 4 bases, with 13 bases lying between them. Germline lookup yields CDR1 PRHDT and CDR2 FYEKMQ (reference sequence). This CDR3 has 14 residues.

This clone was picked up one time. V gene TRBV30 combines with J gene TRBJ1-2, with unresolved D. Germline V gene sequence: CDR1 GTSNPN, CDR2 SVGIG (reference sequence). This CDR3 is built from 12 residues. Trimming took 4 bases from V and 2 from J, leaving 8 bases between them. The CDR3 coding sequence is TGTGCCTGGACACAATCAAACTATGGCTACACCTTC. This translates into CAWTQSNYGYTF.

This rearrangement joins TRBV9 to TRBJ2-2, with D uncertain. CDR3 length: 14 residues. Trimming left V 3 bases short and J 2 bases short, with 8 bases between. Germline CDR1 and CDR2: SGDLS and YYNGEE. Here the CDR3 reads CASSGRYNTGELFF. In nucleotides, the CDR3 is TGTGCCAGCAGCGGAAGATACAACACCGGGGAGCTGTTTTTT.

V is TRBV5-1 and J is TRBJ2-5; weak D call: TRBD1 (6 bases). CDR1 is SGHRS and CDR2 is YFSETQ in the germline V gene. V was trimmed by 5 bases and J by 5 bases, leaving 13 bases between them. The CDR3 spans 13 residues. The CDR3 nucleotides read TGCGCCAGCAGGCGAACAGGGATGGAGACCCAGTACTTC. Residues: CASRRTGMETQYF.

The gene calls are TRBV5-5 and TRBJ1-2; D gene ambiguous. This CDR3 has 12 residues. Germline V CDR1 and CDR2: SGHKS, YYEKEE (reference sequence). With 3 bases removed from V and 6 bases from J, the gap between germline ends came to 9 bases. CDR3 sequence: CASSSSPNGYTF. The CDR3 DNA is TGTGCCAGCAGCTCGTCACCAAATGGCTACACCTTC.

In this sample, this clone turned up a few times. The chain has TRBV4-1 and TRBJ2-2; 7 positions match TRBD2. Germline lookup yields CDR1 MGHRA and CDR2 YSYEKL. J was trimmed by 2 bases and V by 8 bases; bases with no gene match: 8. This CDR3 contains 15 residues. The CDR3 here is CASGHSGLNTGELFF. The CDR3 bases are TGCGCCAGCGGTCATAGCGGGCTCAACACCGGGGAGCTGTTTTTT.

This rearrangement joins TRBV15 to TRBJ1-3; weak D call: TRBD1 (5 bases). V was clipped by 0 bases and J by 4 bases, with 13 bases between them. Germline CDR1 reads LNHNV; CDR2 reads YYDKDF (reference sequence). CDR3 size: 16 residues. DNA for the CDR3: TGTGCCACCAGCAGAGATACGGGGGGTTACGGAAACACCATATATTTT. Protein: CATSRDTGGYGNTIYF.

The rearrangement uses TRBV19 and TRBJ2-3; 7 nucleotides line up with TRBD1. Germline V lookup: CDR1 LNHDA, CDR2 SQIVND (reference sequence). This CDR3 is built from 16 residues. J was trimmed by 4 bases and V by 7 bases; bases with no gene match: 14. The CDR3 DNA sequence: TGTGCCAGTAACCAACCGGGACAGTCTACGGCAGATACGCAGTATTTT. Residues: CASNQPGQSTADTQYF.

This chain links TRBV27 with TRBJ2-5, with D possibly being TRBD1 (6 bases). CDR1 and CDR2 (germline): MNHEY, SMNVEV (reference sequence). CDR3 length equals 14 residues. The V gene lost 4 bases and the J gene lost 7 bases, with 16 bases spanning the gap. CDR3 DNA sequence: TGTGCCAGCAGTTGGGCAGGGGAACAGGGGACCCAGTACTTC. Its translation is CASSWAGEQGTQYF.

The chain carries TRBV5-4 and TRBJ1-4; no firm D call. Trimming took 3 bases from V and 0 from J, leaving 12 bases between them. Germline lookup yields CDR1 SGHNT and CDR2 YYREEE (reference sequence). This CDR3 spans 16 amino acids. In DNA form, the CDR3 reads TGTGCCAGCAGCTCGCACCTATTTGCAACTAATGAAAAACTGTTTTTT. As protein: CASSSHLFATNEKLFF.

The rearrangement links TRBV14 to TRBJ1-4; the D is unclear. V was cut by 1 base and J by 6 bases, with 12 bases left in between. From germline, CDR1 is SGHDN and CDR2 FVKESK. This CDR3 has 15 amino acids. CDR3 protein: CASSQGPWGDEKLFF. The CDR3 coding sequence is TGTGCCAGCAGCCAAGGGCCCTGGGGAGATGAAAAACTGTTTTTT.

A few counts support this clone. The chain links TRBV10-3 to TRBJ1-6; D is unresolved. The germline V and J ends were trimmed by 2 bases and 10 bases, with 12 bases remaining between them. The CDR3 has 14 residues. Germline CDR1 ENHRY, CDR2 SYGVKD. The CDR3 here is CAISEPGYGSPLHF. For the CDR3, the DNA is TGTGCCATCAGTGAGCCGGGGTACGGATCACCCCTCCACTTT.

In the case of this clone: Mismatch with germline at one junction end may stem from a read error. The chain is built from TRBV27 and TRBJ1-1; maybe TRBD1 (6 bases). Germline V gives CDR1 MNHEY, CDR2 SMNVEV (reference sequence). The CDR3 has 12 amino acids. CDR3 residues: CASSLRGGPSSF. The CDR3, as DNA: TGTGCCAGCAGTTTACGCGGGGGCCCTTCTTCGTTT.

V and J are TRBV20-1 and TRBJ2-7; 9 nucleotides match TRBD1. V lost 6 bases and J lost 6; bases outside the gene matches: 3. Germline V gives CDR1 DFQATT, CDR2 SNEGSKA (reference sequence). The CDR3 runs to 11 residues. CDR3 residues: CSARTGAEQYF. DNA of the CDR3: TGCAGTGCCCGGACAGGGGCCGAGCAGTACTTC.

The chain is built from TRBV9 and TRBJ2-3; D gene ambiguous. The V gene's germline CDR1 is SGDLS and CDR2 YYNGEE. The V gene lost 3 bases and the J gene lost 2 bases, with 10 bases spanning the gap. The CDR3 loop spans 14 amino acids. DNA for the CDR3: TGTGCCAGCAGCGAGGAATGGGACACAGATACGCAGTATTTT. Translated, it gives CASSEEWDTDTQYF.

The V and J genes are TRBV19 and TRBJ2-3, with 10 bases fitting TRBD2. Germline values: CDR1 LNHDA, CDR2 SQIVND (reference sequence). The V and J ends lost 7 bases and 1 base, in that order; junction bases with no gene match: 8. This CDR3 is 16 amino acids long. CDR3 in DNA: TGTGCCAGTAACTTAGCGGGGGGCCTACGCACAGATACGCAGTATTTT. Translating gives CASNLAGGLRTDTQYF.

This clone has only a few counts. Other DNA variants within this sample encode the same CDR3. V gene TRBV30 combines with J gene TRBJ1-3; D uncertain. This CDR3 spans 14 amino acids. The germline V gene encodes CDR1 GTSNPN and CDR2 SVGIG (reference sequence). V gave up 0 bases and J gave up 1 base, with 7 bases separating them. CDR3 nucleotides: TGTGCCTGGAGTGTGTCGTCATCTGGAAACACCATATATTTT. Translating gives CAWSVSSSGNTIYF.

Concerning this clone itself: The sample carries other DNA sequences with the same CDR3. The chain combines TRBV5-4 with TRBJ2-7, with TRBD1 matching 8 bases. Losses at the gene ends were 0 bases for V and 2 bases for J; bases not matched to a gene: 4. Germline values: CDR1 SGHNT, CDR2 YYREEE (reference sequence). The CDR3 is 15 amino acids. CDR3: CASSLGQGSTYEQYF. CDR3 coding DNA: TGTGCCAGCAGCTTGGGACAGGGGTCGACCTACGAGCAGTACTTC.

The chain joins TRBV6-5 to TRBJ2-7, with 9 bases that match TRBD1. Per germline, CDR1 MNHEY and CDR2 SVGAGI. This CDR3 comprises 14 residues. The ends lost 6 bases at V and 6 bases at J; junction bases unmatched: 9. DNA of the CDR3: TGTGCCAGCAGCTGGGGGACAGGGAACAGCGAGCAGTACTTC. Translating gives CASSWGTGNSEQYF.

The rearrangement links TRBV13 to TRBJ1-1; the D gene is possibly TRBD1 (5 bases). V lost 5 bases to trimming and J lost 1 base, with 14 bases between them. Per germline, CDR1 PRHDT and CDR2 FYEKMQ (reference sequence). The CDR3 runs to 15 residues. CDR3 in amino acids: CASSPLGHSNTEAFF. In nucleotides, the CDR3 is TGTGCCAGCAGCCCACTCGGACATTCGAACACTGAAGCTTTCTTT.

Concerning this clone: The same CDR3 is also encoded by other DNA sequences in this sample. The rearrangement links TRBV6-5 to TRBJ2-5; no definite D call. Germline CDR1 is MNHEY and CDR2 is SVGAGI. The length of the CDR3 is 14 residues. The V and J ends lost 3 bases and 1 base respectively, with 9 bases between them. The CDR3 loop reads CASSYGSLQETQYF. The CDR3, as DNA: TGTGCCAGCAGTTATGGGTCGCTCCAAGAGACCCAGTACTTC.